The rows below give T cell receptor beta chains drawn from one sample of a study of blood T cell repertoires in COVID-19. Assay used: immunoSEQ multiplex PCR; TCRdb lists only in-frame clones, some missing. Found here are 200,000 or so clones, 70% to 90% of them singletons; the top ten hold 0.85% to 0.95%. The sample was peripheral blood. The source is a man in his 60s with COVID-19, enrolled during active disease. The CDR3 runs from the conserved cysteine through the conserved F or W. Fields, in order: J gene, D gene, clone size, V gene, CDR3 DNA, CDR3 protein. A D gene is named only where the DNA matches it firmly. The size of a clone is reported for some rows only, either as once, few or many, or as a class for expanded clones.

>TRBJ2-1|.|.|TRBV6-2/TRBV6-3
TGTGCCAGCAGTTACACCGGAGGGCTGGGGAGGAATGAGCAGTTCTTC
CASSYTGGLGRNEQFF
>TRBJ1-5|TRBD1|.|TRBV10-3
TGTGCCATCAGTGAGACGCCGGGACAGAATCAGCCCCAGCATTTT
CAISETPGQNQPQHF
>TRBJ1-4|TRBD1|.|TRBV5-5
TGTGCCAGCAGCTTCGTTCCGGGACAGGGTGGTGAAAAACTGTTTTTT
CASSFVPGQGGEKLFF
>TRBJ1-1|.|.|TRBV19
TGTGCCAGTAGTGAGAGGTTGGAAGCTTTCTTT
CASSERLEAFF
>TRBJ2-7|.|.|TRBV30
TGTGCCTGGAGTGTACCGGGGTCGGCGTCGAGCTCCTACGAGCAGTACTTC
CAWSVPGSASSSYEQYF
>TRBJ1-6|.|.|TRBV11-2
TGTGCCAGCAGCCCACAGGTTCTTAATTCACCCCTCCACTTT
CASSPQVLNSPLHF
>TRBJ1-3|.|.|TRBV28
TGTGCCAGCAGGTCCGGGACAAAGGGAAACACCATATATTTT
CASRSGTKGNTIYF
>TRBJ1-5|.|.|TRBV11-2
TGTGCCAGCAGTGGTGGAGAGAATCAGCCCCAGCATTTT
CASSGGENQPQHF
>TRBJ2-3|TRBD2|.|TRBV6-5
TGTGCCAGCAGTTTGGGAGGGCCTACAGATACGCAGTATTTT
CASSLGGPTDTQYF
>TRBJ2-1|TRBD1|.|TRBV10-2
TGCGCCAGCAGTAGGACAGGGGATGAGCAGTTCTTC
CASSRTGDEQFF
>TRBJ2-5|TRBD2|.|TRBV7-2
TGTGCCAGCAGCTTAGCGGTAGCGGGTGGGGAGACCCAGTACTTC
CASSLAVAGGETQYF
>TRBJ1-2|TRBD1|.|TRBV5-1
TGCGCCAGCAGCTCTGGGGGGACAGATGGCTACACCTTC
CASSSGGTDGYTF
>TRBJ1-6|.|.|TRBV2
TGTGCCAGCAGTGATAACAGGGTCGCTAATTCACCCCTCCACTTT
CASSDNRVANSPLHF
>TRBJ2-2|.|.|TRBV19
TGTGCCAGTAGTCCACGCCGGGGCACCGGGGAGCTGTTTTTT
CASSPRRGTGELFF
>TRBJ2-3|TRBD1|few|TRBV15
TGTGCCACCAGCAGAGATCGCCCACAGGGGGTTTTCGGGGATACGCAGTATTTT
CATSRDRPQGVFGDTQYF
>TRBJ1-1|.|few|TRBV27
TGTGCCAGCAGTAGGGTGAGGGCGGACACTGAAGCTTTCTTT
CASSRVRADTEAFF
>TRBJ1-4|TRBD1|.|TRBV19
TGTGCCAGTAGTGTTACAGGGGTTCGGGAAAAACTGTTTTTT
CASSVTGVREKLFF
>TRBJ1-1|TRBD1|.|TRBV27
TGTGCCAGCAGTCCCCGGACAGGGAGAATGTTTCGGTCTGAAGCTTTCTTT
CASSPRTGRMFRSEAFF
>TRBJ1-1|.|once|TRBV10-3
TGTGCCGCCCGGGACTCATCTGAAGCTTTCTTT
CAARDSSEAFF
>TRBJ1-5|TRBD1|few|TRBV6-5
TGTGCCAGCAGTCGGGACAGGGGGGACCAGCCCCAGCATTTT
CASSRDRGDQPQHF
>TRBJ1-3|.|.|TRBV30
TGTGCCTGGAGTGCAAACTCTGGAAACACCATATATTTT
CAWSANSGNTIYF
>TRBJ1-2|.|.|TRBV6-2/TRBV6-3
TGTGCCAGCAGTTACACGGTCTCGGGTGGCTACACCTTC
CASSYTVSGGYTF
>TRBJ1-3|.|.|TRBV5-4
TGTGCCAGCAGCCAAATGAATGGACAGGGAAACACCATATATTTT
CASSQMNGQGNTIYF
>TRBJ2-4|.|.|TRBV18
TGTGCCAGCTCACCACCGTCCCCTCTAGCCAAAAACATTCAGTACTTC
CASSPPSPLAKNIQYF
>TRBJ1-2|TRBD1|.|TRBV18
TGTGCCAGCTCCCGACAGGGGGCTACTTATGGCTACACCTTC
CASSRQGATYGYTF
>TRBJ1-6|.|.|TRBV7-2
TGTGCCAGCAGCCCCCGGTACAGGGATTCACCCCTCCACTTT
CASSPRYRDSPLHF
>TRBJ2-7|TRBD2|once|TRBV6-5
TGTGCCAGCAGAGATGGGGGGGGCGAGCAGTACTTC
CASRDGGGEQYF
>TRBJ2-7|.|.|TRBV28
TGTGCCAGCAGTTTGAACTACTACGAGCAGTACTTC
CASSLNYYEQYF
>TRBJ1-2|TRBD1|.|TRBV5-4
TGTGCCAGCAGCTTGGGACAGGGGGGAATTCAAGACTATGGCTACACCTTC
CASSLGQGGIQDYGYTF
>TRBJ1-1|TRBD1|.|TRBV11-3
TGTGCCAGCAGCTCCACAGGGGGTCCCACTGAAGCTTTCTTT
CASSSTGGPTEAFF
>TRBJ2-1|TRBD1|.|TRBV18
TGTGCCAGCTCCCGCTATTCCGGGACAGCCGCCTACAATGAGCAGTTCTTC
CASSRYSGTAAYNEQFF
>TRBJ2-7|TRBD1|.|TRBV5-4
TGTGCCAGCAGCCCGACAGGGGGAGCGGTCGAGCAGTACTTC
CASSPTGGAVEQYF
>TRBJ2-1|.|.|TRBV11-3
TGTGCCAGCAGCTCCCCAGGGGTGGCGGAGCAGTTCTTC
CASSSPGVAEQFF
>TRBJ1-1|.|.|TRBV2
TGTGCCAGCAGTCTGGCAGGGGCCTGGAACACTGAAGCTTTCTTT
CASSLAGAWNTEAFF
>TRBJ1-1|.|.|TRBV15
TGTGCCACCAGCGGGGCTTTCATGAACACTGAAGCTTTCTTT
CATSGAFMNTEAFF
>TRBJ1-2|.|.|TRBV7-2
TGTGCCAGCACCTACCCCGGGACACCCAGTGGTGGCTACACCTTC
CASTYPGTPSGGYTF
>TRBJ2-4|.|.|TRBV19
TGTGCCAGTACTAACCCCGGGGAGAAAAACATTCAGTACTTC
CASTNPGEKNIQYF
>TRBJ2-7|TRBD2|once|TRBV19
TGTGCCAGTAGGAGGGGAGGGCCAGGAACCTACGAGCAGTACTTC
CASRRGGPGTYEQYF
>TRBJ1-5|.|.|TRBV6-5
TGTGCCAGCAGTTACCCAGAATATAGCAATCAGCCCCAGCATTTT
CASSYPEYSNQPQHF
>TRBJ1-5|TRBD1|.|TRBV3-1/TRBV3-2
TGTGCCAGCAGCCGACCGGACAGGGCGGAGCAGCCCCAGCATTTT
CASSRPDRAEQPQHF
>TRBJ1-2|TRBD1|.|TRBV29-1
TGCAGCGTTGACACAGGGGGCAACTATGGCTACACCTTC
CSVDTGGNYGYTF
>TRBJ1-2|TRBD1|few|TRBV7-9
TGTGCCAGCAGCCAAAGGACAGGGGGCGGGAATGGCTACACCTTC
CASSQRTGGGNGYTF
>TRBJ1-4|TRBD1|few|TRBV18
TGTGCCAGCTCACCCGGTCGCGAGACAGGGAATGAAAAACTGTTTTTT
CASSPGRETGNEKLFF
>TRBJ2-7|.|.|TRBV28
TGTGCCAGCACCCTGGGACTGCCCGGGAACGAGCAGTACTTC
CASTLGLPGNEQYF
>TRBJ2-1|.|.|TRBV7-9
TGTGCCAGCAGCTTTGGGCACAATGAGCAGTTCTTC
CASSFGHNEQFF
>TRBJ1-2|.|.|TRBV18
TGTGCCAGCTCACCAGACAGCGACTATGGCTACACCTTC
CASSPDSDYGYTF
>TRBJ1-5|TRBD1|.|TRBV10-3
TGTGCCATCAGTGAGTCCTGGACAGGAGGAACGGTCAATCAGCCCCAGCATTTT
CAISESWTGGTVNQPQHF
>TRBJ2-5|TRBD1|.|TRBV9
TGTGCCAGCAGCGTAGGGTCGGGACAGGGAATTGAGACCCAGTACTTC
CASSVGSGQGIETQYF
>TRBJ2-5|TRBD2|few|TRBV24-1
TGTGCCACCAGCCGGTCGGGCGGGAGCCAGACCCAGTACTTC
CATSRSGGSQTQYF
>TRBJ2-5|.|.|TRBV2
TGTGCCTCCTACCTCTCGCATACGCTACAAGAGACCCAGTACTTC
CASYLSHTLQETQYF
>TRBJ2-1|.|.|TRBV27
TGTGCCAGCAGTTTATATTCGGGCAATGAGCAGTTCTTC
CASSLYSGNEQFF
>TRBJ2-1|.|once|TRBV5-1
TGCGCCAGCGGGACGGGACTCGACAATGAGCAGTTCTTC
CASGTGLDNEQFF
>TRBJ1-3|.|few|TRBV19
TGTGCCAGTAGTGCATACAGGGTGATGGGAAACACCATATATTTT
CASSAYRVMGNTIYF
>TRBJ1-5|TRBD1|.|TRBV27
TGTGCCAGCAGTGGGGGACAGGGATTCGGACAGCCCCAGCATTTT
CASSGGQGFGQPQHF
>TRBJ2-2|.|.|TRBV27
TGTGCCAGCAGAAGGACAACTAACACCGGGGAGCTGTTTTTT
CASRRTTNTGELFF